The 2 T cell receptor beta chains given below trace back to one sample, sequenced in a study of regulatory T cells in long-lasting Graves disease. Time point in this sample: newly diagnosed GD, antithyroid drugs for less than 3 months. PBMCs were the source of the RNA used for TCR sequencing. Construction of TCR beta libraries relied on iRepertoire HTBI primers and on Arm-PCR targeting CDR3 regions. One entry per CDR3 protein results from TCRdb running MiXCR on the multiplex PCR reads. This table has approximately 540,000 distinct CDR3 sequences, 12% appearing once. These same records also appear under a second study, on T cells in Graves' hyperthyroidism and ophthalmopathy.

The material sequenced was peripheral blood mononuclear cells (PBMCs), taken at new diagnosis, from a patient treated with antithyroid drugs. Source of these receptors: a woman under 40 with Graves disease.

The chain couples TRBV25-1 to TRBJ2-2, with D possibly TRBD1 on 5 matching bases. Trimming left V 7 bases short and J 4 bases short, with 10 bases between. The CDR3 spans 13 residues. Germline V CDR1 and CDR2: MGHDK, SYGVNS. This CDR3 is CASKGQGTGELFF. The CDR3 DNA reads as TGTGCCAGCAAAGGTCAGGGCACCGGGGAGCTGTTTTTT.

V usage is TRBV18 and J usage is TRBJ1-3; D is uncertain. Per the germline V gene, CDR1 is KGHSH and CDR2 is LQKENI. The CDR3 contains 16 residues. V lost 3 bases to trimming and J lost 1 base, with 13 bases between them. DNA for the CDR3: TGTGCCAGCTCACCCCCGGGCAAGAGATCTGGAAACACCATATATTTT. It yields the protein CASSPPGKRSGNTIYF.